Included here is one T cell receptor beta chain sequence, with context. Next came a second PCR, run for roughly 7 to 12 cycles, which used a sample-barcoded 5' primer along with a J-beta primer mix. MiXCR, applied by TCRdb to the 5' RACE reads, yields one record per CDR3 protein. The data show about 670,000 distinct CDR3 sequences, 40% to 50% seen once. These data are taken from a study of blood T cells in healthy people across ages. The clonotype was recovered from an elderly man in good health. What was sequenced was blood.

CDR3 amino acids: CASRPGRGGLAGTDTQYF. The CDR3 DNA reads as TGTGCCAGCAGGCCCGGTAGGGGGGGGCTAGCGGGCACAGATACGCAGTATTTT. V gene TRBV7-2 combines with J gene TRBJ2-3, with a weak D call TRBD2 (7 bases). This CDR3 spans 18 amino acids. Trimming took 6 bases from V and 1 from J, leaving 23 bases between them. Germline CDR1 reads SGHTA; CDR2 reads FQGNSA.